The clone carrying this T cell receptor beta chain was picked up a small number of times. Its antigen is currently unknown. Trimming at V came to 4 bases and at J to 1 base, leaving 5 bases not matched to a gene. The CDR3 spans 14 residues. CDR1 is DFQATT, CDR2 SNEGSKA, per germline (reference sequence). The entry originates in a study of blood T cells in healthy people across ages. Study results and limitations: Long-lived and aged donors differed, with more naive CD4+ cells and higher diversity in the long-lived.

Primers used in a second PCR of about 7 to 12 cycles were a sample-barcoded 5' primer and a J-beta primer mix. TCRdb recomputed calls from the 5' RACE reads with MiXCR, one row per CDR3 protein. Of approximately 810,000 distinct CDR3 sequences in the sample, under 40% were seen once. The sample comprised blood. This rearrangement joins TRBV20-1 to TRBJ2-3; 7 nucleotides line up with TRBD2. This sequence originates from a man aged 18-30 years in good health. The CDR3 reads CSAISGGGTDTQYF. As DNA, the CDR3 is TGCAGTGCTATTTCGGGGGGTGGCACAGATACGCAGTATTTT.